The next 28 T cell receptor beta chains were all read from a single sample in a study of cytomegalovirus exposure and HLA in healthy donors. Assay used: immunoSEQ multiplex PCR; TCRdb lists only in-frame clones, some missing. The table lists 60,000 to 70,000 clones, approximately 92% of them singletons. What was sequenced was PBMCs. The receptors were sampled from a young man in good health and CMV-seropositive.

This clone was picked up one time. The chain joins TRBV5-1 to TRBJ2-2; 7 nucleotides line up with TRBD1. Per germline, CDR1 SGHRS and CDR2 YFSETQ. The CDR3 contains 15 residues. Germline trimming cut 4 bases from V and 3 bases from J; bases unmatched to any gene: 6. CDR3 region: CASSAGGKDTGELFF. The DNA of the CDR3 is TGCGCCAGCAGCGCAGGGGGAAAGGACACCGGGGAGCTGTTTTTT.

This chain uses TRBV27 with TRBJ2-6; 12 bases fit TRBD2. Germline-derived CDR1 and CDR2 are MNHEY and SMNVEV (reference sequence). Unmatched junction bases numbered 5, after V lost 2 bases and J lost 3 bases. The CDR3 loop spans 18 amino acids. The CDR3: CASSLLAGGPNGANVLTF. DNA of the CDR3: TGTGCCAGCAGTTTACTAGCGGGAGGGCCTAATGGGGCCAACGTCCTGACTTTC.

CDR3 residues: CASSVVSSGRYNEQFF. The CDR3 DNA sequence: TGTGCCAGCAGCGTAGTATCTAGCGGGAGGTACAATGAGCAGTTCTTC. The rearrangement links TRBV9 to TRBJ2-1, with 11 bases that match TRBD2. Trimming at V came to 0 bases and at J to 4 bases, leaving 3 bases not matched to a gene. Germline CDR1 and CDR2: SGDLS and YYNGEE. This CDR3 is 16 amino acids long.

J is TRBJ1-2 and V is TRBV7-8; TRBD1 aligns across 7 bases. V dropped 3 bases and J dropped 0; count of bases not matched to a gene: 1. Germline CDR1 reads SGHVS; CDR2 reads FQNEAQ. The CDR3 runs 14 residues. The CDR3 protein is CASSLGTANYGYTF. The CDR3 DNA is TGTGCCAGCAGCTTGGGGACAGCTAACTATGGCTACACCTTC. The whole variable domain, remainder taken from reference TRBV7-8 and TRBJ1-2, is GAGVSQSPRYKVAKRGQDVALRCDPISGHVSLFWYQQALGQGPEFLTYFQNEAQLDKSGLPSDRFFAERPEGSVSTLKIQRTQQEDSAVYLCASSLGTANYGYTFGSGTRLTVV.

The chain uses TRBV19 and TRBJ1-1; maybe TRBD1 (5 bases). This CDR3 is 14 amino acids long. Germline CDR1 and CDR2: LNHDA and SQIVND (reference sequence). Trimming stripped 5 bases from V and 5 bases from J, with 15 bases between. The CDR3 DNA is TGTGCCAGTAGTCGGGCGGTTCGGGGGACTGAAGCTTTCTTT. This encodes CASSRAVRGTEAFF.

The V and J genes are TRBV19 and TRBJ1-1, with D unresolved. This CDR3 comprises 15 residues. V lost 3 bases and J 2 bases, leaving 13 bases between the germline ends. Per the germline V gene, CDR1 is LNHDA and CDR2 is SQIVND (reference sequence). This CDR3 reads CASSIGGPVNTEAFF. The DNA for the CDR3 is TGTGCCAGTAGTATTGGAGGGCCAGTCAACACTGAAGCTTTCTTT.

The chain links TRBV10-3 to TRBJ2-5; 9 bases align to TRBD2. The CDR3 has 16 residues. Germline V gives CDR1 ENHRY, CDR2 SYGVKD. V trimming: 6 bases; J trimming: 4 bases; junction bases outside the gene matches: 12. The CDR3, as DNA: TGTGCCATCAGCGCCTCGATAGCGGGAGAGATAGAGACCCAGTACTTC. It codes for CAISASIAGEIETQYF.

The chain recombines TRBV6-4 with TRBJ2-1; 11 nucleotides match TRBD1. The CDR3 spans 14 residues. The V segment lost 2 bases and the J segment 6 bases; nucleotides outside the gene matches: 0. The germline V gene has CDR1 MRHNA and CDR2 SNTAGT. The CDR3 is CASSDGTGGNEQFF. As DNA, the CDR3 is TGTGCCAGCAGTGACGGGACAGGGGGCAATGAGCAGTTCTTC.

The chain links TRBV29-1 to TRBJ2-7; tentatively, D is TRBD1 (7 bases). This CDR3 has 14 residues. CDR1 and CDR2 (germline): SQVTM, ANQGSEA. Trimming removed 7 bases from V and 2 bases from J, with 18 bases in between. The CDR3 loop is CSAKLAGGTYEQYF. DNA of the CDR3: TGCAGCGCCAAACTGGCAGGGGGGACCTACGAGCAGTACTTC.

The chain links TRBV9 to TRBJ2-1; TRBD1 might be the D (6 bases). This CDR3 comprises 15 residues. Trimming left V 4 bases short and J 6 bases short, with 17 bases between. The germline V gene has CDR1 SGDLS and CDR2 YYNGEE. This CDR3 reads CASSPRGRGVNEQFF. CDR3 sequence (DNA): TGTGCCAGCAGCCCAAGGGGCAGGGGCGTCAATGAGCAGTTCTTC.

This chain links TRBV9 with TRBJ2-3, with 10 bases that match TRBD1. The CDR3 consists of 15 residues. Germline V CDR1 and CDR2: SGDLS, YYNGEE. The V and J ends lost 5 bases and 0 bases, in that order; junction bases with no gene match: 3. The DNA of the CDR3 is TGTGCCAGCAGTCCGGACAGGGGGAGCACAGATACGCAGTATTTT. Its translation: CASSPDRGSTDTQYF.

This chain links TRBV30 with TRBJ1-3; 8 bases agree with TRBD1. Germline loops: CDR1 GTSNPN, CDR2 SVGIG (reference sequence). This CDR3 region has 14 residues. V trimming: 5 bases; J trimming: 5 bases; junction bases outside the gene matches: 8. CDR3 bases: TGTGCCTGGTCTCTCGGACAGGGAAGAAACACCATATATTTT. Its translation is CAWSLGQGRNTIYF.

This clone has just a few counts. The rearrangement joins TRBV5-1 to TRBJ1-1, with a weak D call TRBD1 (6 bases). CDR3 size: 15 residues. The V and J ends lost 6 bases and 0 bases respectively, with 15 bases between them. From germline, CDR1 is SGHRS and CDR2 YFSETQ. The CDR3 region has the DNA TGCGCCAGCAAATTACAGACAGGAGTGAACACTGAAGCTTTCTTT. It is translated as CASKLQTGVNTEAFF.

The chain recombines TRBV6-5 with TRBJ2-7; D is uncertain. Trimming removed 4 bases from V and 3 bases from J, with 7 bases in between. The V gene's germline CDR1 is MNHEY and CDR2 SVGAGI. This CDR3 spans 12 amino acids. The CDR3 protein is CASSSLLYEQYF. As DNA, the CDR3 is TGTGCCAGCAGTTCCCTTCTCTACGAGCAGTACTTC.

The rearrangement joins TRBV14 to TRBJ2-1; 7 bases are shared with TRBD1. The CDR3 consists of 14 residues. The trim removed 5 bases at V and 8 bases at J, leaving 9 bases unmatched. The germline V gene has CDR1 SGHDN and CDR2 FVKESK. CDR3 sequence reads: CASSLRTGLDEQFF. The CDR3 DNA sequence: TGTGCCAGCAGCTTACGGACAGGTCTGGATGAGCAGTTCTTC.

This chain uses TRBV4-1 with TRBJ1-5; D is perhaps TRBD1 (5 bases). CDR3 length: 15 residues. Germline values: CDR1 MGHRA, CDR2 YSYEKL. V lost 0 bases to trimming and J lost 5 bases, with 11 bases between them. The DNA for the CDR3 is TGCGCCAGCAGCCAAGATCACACCAGGGATCAGCCCCAGCATTTT. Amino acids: CASSQDHTRDQPQHF.

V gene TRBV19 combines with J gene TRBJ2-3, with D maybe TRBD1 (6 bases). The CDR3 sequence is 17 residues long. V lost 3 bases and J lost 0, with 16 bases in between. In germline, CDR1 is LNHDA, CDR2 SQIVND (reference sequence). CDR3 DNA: TGTGCCAGTAGTATCCTCCCAGGGGCTACTAGCACAGATACGCAGTATTTT. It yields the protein CASSILPGATSTDTQYF.

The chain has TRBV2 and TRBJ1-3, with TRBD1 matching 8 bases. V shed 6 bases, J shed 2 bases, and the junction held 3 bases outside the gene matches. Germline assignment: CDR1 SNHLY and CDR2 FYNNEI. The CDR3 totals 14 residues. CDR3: CASRTDRAGNTIYF. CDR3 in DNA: TGTGCCAGCAGGACGGACAGGGCTGGAAACACCATATATTTT.

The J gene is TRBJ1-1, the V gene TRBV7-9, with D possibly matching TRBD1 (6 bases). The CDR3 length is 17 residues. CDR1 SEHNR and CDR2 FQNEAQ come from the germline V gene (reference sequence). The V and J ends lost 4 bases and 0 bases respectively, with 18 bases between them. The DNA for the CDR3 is TGTGCCAGCAGCTCCCCTGTGAGGACAGATATGAACACTGAAGCTTTCTTT. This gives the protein CASSSPVRTDMNTEAFF.

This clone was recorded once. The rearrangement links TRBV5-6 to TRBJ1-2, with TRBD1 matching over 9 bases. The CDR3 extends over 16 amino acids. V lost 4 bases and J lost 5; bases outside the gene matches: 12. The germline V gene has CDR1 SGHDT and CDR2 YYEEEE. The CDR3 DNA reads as TGTGCCAGCAGCCTGAGCAAGGACAGGGGAGGGTATGGCTACACCTTC. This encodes CASSLSKDRGGYGYTF.

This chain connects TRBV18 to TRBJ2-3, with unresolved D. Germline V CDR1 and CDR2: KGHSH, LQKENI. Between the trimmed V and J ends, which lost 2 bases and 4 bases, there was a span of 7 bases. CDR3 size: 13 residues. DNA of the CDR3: TGTGCCAGCTCACCAGCACATTCAGATACGCAGTATTTT. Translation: CASSPAHSDTQYF.

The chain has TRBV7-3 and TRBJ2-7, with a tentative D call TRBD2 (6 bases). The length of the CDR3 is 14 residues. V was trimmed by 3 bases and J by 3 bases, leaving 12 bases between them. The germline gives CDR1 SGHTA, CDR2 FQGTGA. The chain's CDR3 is CASSLRDGGYEQYF. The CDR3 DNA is TGTGCCAGCAGCTTGCGGGACGGGGGCTACGAGCAGTACTTC.

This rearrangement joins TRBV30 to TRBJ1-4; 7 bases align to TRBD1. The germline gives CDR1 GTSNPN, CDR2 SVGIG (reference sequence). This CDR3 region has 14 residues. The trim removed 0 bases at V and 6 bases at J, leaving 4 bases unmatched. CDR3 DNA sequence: TGTGCCTGGAGTGTAGGGGGCACCGATGAAAAACTGTTTTTT. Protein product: CAWSVGGTDEKLFF.

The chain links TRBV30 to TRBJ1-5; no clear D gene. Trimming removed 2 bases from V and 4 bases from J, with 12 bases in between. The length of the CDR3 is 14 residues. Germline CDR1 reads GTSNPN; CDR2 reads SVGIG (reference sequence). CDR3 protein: CAWSSPGPNQPQHF. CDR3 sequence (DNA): TGTGCCTGGAGTTCTCCAGGCCCGAATCAGCCCCAGCATTTT.

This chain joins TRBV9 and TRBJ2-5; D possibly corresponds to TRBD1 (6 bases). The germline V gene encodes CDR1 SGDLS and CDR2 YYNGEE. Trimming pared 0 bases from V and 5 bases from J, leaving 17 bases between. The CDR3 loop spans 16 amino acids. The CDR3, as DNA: TGTGCCAGCAGCGTAGGAGGGGGAAGGGTGCGGGAGACCCAGTACTTC. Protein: CASSVGGGRVRETQYF.

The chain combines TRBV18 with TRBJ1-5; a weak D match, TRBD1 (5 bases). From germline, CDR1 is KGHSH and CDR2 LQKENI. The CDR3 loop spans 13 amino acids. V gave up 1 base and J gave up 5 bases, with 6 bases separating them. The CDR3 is CASSPRRDQPQHF. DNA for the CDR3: TGTGCCAGCTCACCACGCAGGGATCAGCCCCAGCATTTT.

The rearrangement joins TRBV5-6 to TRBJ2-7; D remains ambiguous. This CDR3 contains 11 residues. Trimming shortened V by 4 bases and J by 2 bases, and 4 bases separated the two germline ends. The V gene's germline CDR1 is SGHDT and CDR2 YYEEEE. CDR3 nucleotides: TGTGCCAGCAGCCTAACCTACGAGCAGTACTTC. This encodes CASSLTYEQYF.

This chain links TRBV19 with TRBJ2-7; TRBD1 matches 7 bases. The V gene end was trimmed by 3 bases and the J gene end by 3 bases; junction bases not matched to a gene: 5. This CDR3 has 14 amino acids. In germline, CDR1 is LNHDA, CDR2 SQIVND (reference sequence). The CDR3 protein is CASSIYRGNYEQYF. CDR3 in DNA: TGTGCCAGTAGTATTTACAGGGGAAACTACGAGCAGTACTTC. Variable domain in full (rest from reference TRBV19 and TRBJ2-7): DGGITQSPKYLFRKEGQNVTLSCEQNLNHDAMYWYRQDPGQGLRLIYYSQIVNDFQKGDIAEGYSVSREKKESFPLTVTSAQKNPTAFYLCASSIYRGNYEQYFGPGTRLTVT.